Presented here are 16 T cell receptor beta chains from one specimen sequenced in a study of blood T cell repertoires in COVID-19. TCRdb keeps only in-frame clones here, not all; method: immunoSEQ multiplex PCR. Found here are 90,000 or so clones, 72% of them singletons; the top ten hold around 15%. Sequenced: peripheral blood. Receptors were obtained from an elderly woman with acute or convalescent COVID-19.

The CDR3 region has the DNA TGTGCCAGCAGCTTAACGGGCGCCGGGGAGCTGTTTTTT. It translates to CASSLTGAGELFF. The rearrangement uses TRBV7-3 and TRBJ2-2; D gene uncertain. Deletions cut 0 bases from V and 6 bases from J, with 5 bases between. This CDR3 is 13 amino acids long. Germline values: CDR1 SGHTA, CDR2 FQGTGA.

This CDR3 reads CASSYSPDPRGNEQFF. CDR3 bases: TGTGCCAGCAGTTACTCGCCAGATCCTAGAGGAAATGAGCAGTTCTTC. The chain employs TRBV6-5 and TRBJ2-1; D gene ambiguous. Germline V lookup: CDR1 MNHEY, CDR2 SVGAGI. The V gene lost 0 bases and the J gene lost 7 bases, with 16 bases spanning the gap. CDR3 length equals 16 residues.

This chain uses TRBV9 with TRBJ1-2, with 9 bases matching TRBD1. The germline V gene encodes CDR1 SGDLS and CDR2 YYNGEE. J was trimmed by 7 bases and V by 2 bases; bases with no gene match: 6. CDR3 length equals 14 residues. The CDR3 loop is CASSVTGGAGGYTF. In DNA form, the CDR3 reads TGTGCCAGCAGCGTTACAGGGGGCGCGGGTGGCTACACCTTC.

In this sample, this clone turned up a few times. The chain carries TRBV5-8 and TRBJ1-2; 7 bases are a match to TRBD1. Germline V CDR1 and CDR2: SGHTS, YDEGEE. The ends lost 4 bases at V and 5 bases at J; junction bases unmatched: 11. This CDR3 is built from 15 residues. Here the CDR3 DNA reads TGTGCCAGCAGCCCTGAGAGGGGGCGCGGGTATGGCTACACCTTC. Protein: CASSPERGRGYGYTF.

On this clone itself: This sample includes further DNA sequences coding for the same CDR3. The chain combines TRBV18 with TRBJ1-5; D call uncertain. Trimming cost V 0 bases and J 2 bases, with 5 bases left between them. The CDR3 extends over 14 amino acids. Germline CDR1 is KGHSH and CDR2 is LQKENI. The CDR3 sequence: CASSPPGGNQPQHF. CDR3 bases: TGTGCCAGCTCACCACCTGGAGGCAATCAGCCCCAGCATTTT.

This clone was recorded only once. The V gene is TRBV19, the J gene TRBJ2-3; 9 bases map to TRBD2. In germline, CDR1 is LNHDA, CDR2 SQIVND (reference sequence). The CDR3 has 16 residues. J gave up 4 bases and V 3 bases, and 8 bases lay outside the gene matches. The CDR3 sequence: CASSIGRGGPSDTQYF. CDR3 DNA: TGTGCCAGTAGTATCGGGCGGGGGGGGCCTTCAGATACGCAGTATTTT.

The chain combines TRBV29-1 with TRBJ2-5; 10 bases align to TRBD2. This CDR3 has 14 residues. Germline V lookup: CDR1 SQVTM, CDR2 ANQGSEA. V dropped 6 bases and J dropped 5; count of bases not matched to a gene: 9. Written as DNA, the CDR3 is TGCAGCGTCGACATAGCGGGGGGAGGGGAGACCCAGTACTTC. Protein: CSVDIAGGGETQYF.

This sequence joins TRBV9 and TRBJ2-7; no clear D gene. CDR1 is SGDLS, CDR2 YYNGEE, per germline. The CDR3 runs 16 residues. Trimming left V 3 bases short and J 0 bases short, with 16 bases between. CDR3 sequence reads: CASSADGSAFSYEQYF. The CDR3, as DNA: TGTGCCAGCAGCGCCGACGGGTCAGCGTTCTCCTACGAGCAGTACTTC.

The chain recombines TRBV18 with TRBJ1-1; 12 nucleotides agree with TRBD1. The CDR3 extends over 15 amino acids. V lost 6 bases and J lost 5; bases outside the gene matches: 7. Germline V gene data show CDR1 as KGHSH and CDR2 as LQKENI. The CDR3 region is CASSPGTGGQTEAFF. CDR3 nucleotide sequence: TGTGCCAGCTCCCCCGGGACAGGGGGCCAGACTGAAGCTTTCTTT.

DNA for the CDR3: TGTGCCAGCAGCTTGAGTGGCCCAGGATCTGGCTACACCTTC. Its translation is CASSLSGPGSGYTF. The rearrangement uses TRBV11-2 and TRBJ1-2; D remains ambiguous. With 3 bases removed from V and 7 bases from J, the gap between germline ends came to 15 bases. Germline values: CDR1 SGHAT, CDR2 FQNNGV. The CDR3 is 14 amino acids.

The CDR3: CASSLWPRIDTQYF. CDR3 in DNA: TGTGCCAGCAGTTTATGGCCCAGGATAGATACGCAGTATTTT. The J gene is TRBJ2-3, the V gene TRBV28; D is unresolved. Deletions cut 0 bases from V and 5 bases from J, with 9 bases between. The CDR3 runs to 14 residues. The germline gives CDR1 MDHEN, CDR2 SYDVKM.

This clone was detected only once. This chain connects TRBV4-1 to TRBJ2-1, with D possibly TRBD2 on 6 matching bases. The CDR3 consists of 16 residues. V lost 6 bases and J lost 0, with 15 bases in between. Germline lookup yields CDR1 MGHRA and CDR2 YSYEKL. CDR3 nucleotides: TGCGCCAGCAGGGGGGGAAGGAAAAGCTCCTACAATGAGCAGTTCTTC. Amino acids: CASRGGRKSSYNEQFF.

This clone has a handful of counts. V gene TRBV29-1 combines with J gene TRBJ1-4; D is unclear. The CDR3 length is 14 residues. The V end lost 4 bases, the J end lost 3 bases, and 12 bases lay between the germline ends. Per germline, CDR1 SQVTM and CDR2 ANQGSEA. The CDR3 coding sequence is TGCAGCGTTGGGAGGGCAGGCCCTAATGAAAAACTGTTTTTT. Protein sequence: CSVGRAGPNEKLFF.

The chain combines TRBV11-2 with TRBJ2-7, with 9 bases matching TRBD1. The CDR3 is 15 amino acids. V lost 3 bases to trimming and J lost 0 bases; unmatched junction nucleotides: 3. Germline V lookup: CDR1 SGHAT, CDR2 FQNNGV. The CDR3 bases are TGTGCCAGCAGCTTGGGACAGGGAATCTCCTACGAGCAGTACTTC. It codes for CASSLGQGISYEQYF.

The V and J genes are TRBV7-2 and TRBJ1-2; 7 nucleotides match TRBD1. Germline-derived CDR1 and CDR2 are SGHTA and FQGNSA. The CDR3 consists of 13 residues. The V and J ends lost 3 bases and 4 bases, in that order; junction bases with no gene match: 2. In DNA form, the CDR3 reads TGTGCCAGCAGCTTTCAGGGGGGCTATGGCTACACCTTC. Protein: CASSFQGGYGYTF.

CDR3 sequence (DNA): TGTGCCATCAGTCGGACCACAACGGGAGGGGAGACCCAGTACTTC. As protein: CAISRTTTGGETQYF. This chain links TRBV10-3 with TRBJ2-5, with 8 bases that match TRBD2. V was pared by 5 bases and J by 5 bases, with 10 bases of the junction left unmatched. Germline V gene data show CDR1 as ENHRY and CDR2 as SYGVKD. The CDR3 is made up of 15 amino acids.